The 10 T cell receptor beta chains below all came from one sample that was sequenced in a study of T cells after somatic rescue of genetic block (TCRdb year 2020). The library was prepared using the immunoSEQ multiplex PCR assay. TCRdb stores this immuneACCESS table with in-frame sequences only. Part of the clones is absent; in the studies checked, under half of the shortfall reflects unresolved V genes, and no reason is known for the rest. For this sample there are approximately 70,000 clones; about nine tenths appear just once. The leading ten clones occupy about 3% of the sample. The sample consisted of peripheral blood mononuclear cells (PBMCs). These receptors came from a man aged 25 to 40.

CDR3 DNA sequence: TGTGCCATCAAGGACAGGGAAAACATTCAGTACTTC. It is translated as CAIKDRENIQYF. The rearrangement links TRBV10-3 to TRBJ2-4, with 8 bases aligning to TRBD1. CDR3 length: 12 amino acids. CDR1 and CDR2 (germline): ENHRY, SYGVKD. J was trimmed by 5 bases and V by 7 bases; bases with no gene match: 1.

This clone has only a few counts. The chain links TRBV5-4 to TRBJ1-1; D is unclear. The germline V gene encodes CDR1 SGHNT and CDR2 YYREEE (reference sequence). Trimming shortened V by 4 bases and J by 0 bases, and 13 bases separated the two germline ends. CDR3 length: 15 residues. CDR3: CASSHFGQLNTEAFF. CDR3 DNA sequence: TGTGCCAGCAGCCACTTCGGGCAGCTGAACACTGAAGCTTTCTTT. The whole variable domain, remainder taken from reference TRBV5-4 and TRBJ1-1, is ETGVTQSPTHLIKTRGQQVTLRCSSQSGHNTVSWYQQALGQGPQFIFQYYREEENGRGNFPPRFSGLQFPNYSSELNVNALELDDSALYLCASSHFGQLNTEAFFGQGTRLTVV.

This rearrangement joins TRBV13 to TRBJ2-3; 10 positions match TRBD2. This CDR3 is built from 16 residues. Germline values: CDR1 PRHDT, CDR2 FYEKMQ (reference sequence). The junction had 3 bases not matched to a gene; V was cut back by 3 bases and J by 0 bases. DNA for the CDR3: TGTGCCAGCAGCTTTTCGGGACTAGCGAGCACAGATACGCAGTATTTT. Its protein is CASSFSGLASTDTQYF.

The chain joins TRBV5-6 to TRBJ2-7, with 7 positions matching TRBD1. CDR3 length: 15 residues. With 6 bases clipped from V and 6 bases from J, the junction kept 15 bases outside the gene matches. CDR1 and CDR2 (germline): SGHDT, YYEEEE. CDR3 in amino acids: CASNLGRDRRIEQYF. The CDR3 DNA reads TGTGCCAGCAACCTAGGTCGGGACAGAAGAATCGAGCAGTACTTC.

This sequence joins TRBV7-2 and TRBJ2-7; D call uncertain. Germline values: CDR1 SGHTA, CDR2 FQGNSA. Trimming removed 1 base at V and 6 bases at J, with 10 bases between. The CDR3 covers 13 residues. CDR3 in DNA: TGTGCCAGCAGCTTAGGGCCGTACGGCGAGCAGTACTTC. Its translation: CASSLGPYGEQYF. The entire variable domain, with the rest obtained from reference TRBV7-2 and TRBJ2-7, is as follows: GAGVSQSPSNKVTEKGKDVELRCDPISGHTALYWYRQSLGQGLEFLIYFQGNSAPDKSGLPSDRFSAERTGGSVSTLTIQRTQQEDSAVYLCASSLGPYGEQYFGPGTRLTVT.

On this clone itself: A junction boundary mismatches the germline segment, possibly from a read error. This chain joins TRBV9 and TRBJ2-7; TRBD1 matches at 9 bases. Germline CDR1 SGDLS, CDR2 YYNGEE. The CDR3 runs to 12 residues. The CDR3 region is CASSGGQGNHIF. CDR3 bases: TGTGCCAGCAGCGGAGGACAGGGGAATCATATATTC.

J is TRBJ2-3 and V is TRBV5-1, with a weak D call TRBD1 (6 bases). The germline V gene encodes CDR1 SGHRS and CDR2 YFSETQ. This CDR3 has 13 residues. Trimming took 3 bases from V and 6 from J, leaving 11 bases between them. CDR3: CASSYYQGDTQYF. Here the CDR3 DNA reads TGCGCCAGCAGCTATTATCAGGGGGATACGCAGTATTTT.

Only one count was recorded for this clone. The chain has TRBV15 and TRBJ2-1; the match to TRBD2 covers 16 bases. With V trimmed by 3 bases and J by 0 bases, 2 bases remained unmatched. CDR3 length: 18 amino acids. CDR1 and CDR2 from the germline V gene are LNHNV and YYDKDF (reference sequence). This CDR3 reads CATSRGLAGGSSYNEQFF. Here the CDR3 DNA reads TGTGCCACCAGCAGGGGACTAGCGGGGGGGAGCTCCTACAATGAGCAGTTCTTC.

The chain's CDR3 is CASRDGYTDTQYF. CDR3 DNA: TGTGCCAGCAGGGACGGGTACACAGATACGCAGTATTTT. This chain links TRBV18 with TRBJ2-3; D tentatively reads TRBD1 or TRBD2 (5 bases each). CDR3 length equals 13 residues. Germline CDR1 KGHSH, CDR2 LQKENI. Deletions cut 8 bases from V and 2 bases from J, with 11 bases between.

The chain couples TRBV13 to TRBJ2-1, with TRBD1 matching 10 bases. The V gene end was trimmed by 6 bases and the J gene end by 8 bases; junction bases not matched to a gene: 16. Germline CDR1 and CDR2: PRHDT and FYEKMQ (reference sequence). This CDR3 region has 17 residues. CDR3 region: CASSLSQSTGGMDEQFF. The CDR3 DNA sequence: TGTGCCAGCAGTCTCTCCCAATCGACAGGGGGCATGGATGAGCAGTTCTTC.